This T cell receptor (beta chain) is from a study of OX40 agonist ivuxolimab in advanced cancers. Whole-study context: Ivuxolimab was delivered to patients intravenously every 2 weeks at doses spanning 0.01 to 10 mg/kg. Prior anti-PD-1, anti-PD-L1 or anti-CTLA-4 therapy was allowed; around 40% had some. Points from the study as a whole: Certain nonresponding patients likewise had low normalized T-cell clonal expansion. Partial responders at 0.1-3.0 mg/kg showed near-lowest clonal expansion.

Germline loops: CDR1 MNHEY, CDR2 SVGAGI. The CDR3 extends over 14 amino acids. J lost 7 bases, V lost 5 bases, and 7 bases had no gene match. Sequencing was performed with immunoSEQ multiplex PCR; in TCRdb, only in-frame clones are kept and a portion is missing. The repertoire holds about 50,000 clones, with approximately 91% as singletons. This clone was seen a few times. The antigen is undetermined. The TCR was taken from an adult with an advanced solid tumor such as melanoma, head and neck, liver or kidney cancer. The rearrangement joins TRBV6-5 to TRBJ1-4; 7 nucleotides match TRBD1. The input for sequencing was CD4+ or CD8+ T cells sorted from blood, taken in a trial of the OX40 agonist ivuxolimab. The chain's CDR3 is CASSVRGGIEKLFF. DNA for the CDR3: TGTGCCAGCAGTGTCAGGGGGGGGATTGAAAAACTGTTTTTT.